The 12 T cell receptor beta chains below come from one sample, sequenced in a study of T cells in Graves' hyperthyroidism and ophthalmopathy. TCR beta CDR3 regions were amplified from RNA transcripts. When the TCR CDR3 underwent first-round RT-PCR, the HTBI primer set was used. MiXCR, run by TCRdb on the multiplex PCR reads, gives a single entry per CDR3 protein. The sample contains about 410,000 distinct CDR3 sequences, roughly 15% of which appear only once. The sample consisted of blood. The source of these receptors is a man between 18 and 29 years old with Graves' ophthalmopathy.

This clonotype was recorded at least ten times. CDR3 in amino acids: CASSPISSNTDTQYF. In DNA form, the CDR3 reads TGTGCCAGCAGCCCTATCTCATCAAACACAGATACGCAGTATTTT. The V and J genes are TRBV11-2 and TRBJ2-3; D is undetermined. Germline loops: CDR1 SGHAT, CDR2 FQNNGV. The CDR3 sequence is 15 residues long. The V and J ends lost 5 bases and 2 bases respectively, with 14 bases between them.

This clonotype was counted ten times or more. The V and J genes are TRBV6-5 and TRBJ1-1; D is undetermined. The V end lost 0 bases, the J end lost 3 bases, and 14 bases lay between the germline ends. The CDR3 totals 16 residues. Germline V lookup: CDR1 MNHEY, CDR2 SVGAGI. For the CDR3, the DNA is TGTGCCAGCAGTTACTCGTTTTGGGCTAAGGACACTGAAGCTTTCTTT. It is translated as CASSYSFWAKDTEAFF.

This clonotype was recorded at least ten times. The rearrangement joins TRBV6-2 or TRBV6-3 to TRBJ2-7, with D uncertain. The length of the CDR3 is 14 residues. Germline loops: CDR1 MNHEY, CDR2 SVGEGT. Deletions cut 8 bases from V and 0 bases from J, with 14 bases between. The CDR3 DNA is TGTGCCAGCGTGGAAGCAGTGGGCTCCTACGAGCAGTACTTC. Translating it yields CASVEAVGSYEQYF.

In its sample, this clonotype was seen many times. The CDR3 DNA sequence: TGTGCCAGCAGATCCATCACAGATACGCAGTATTTT. Encoded protein: CASRSITDTQYF. V is TRBV7-9 and J is TRBJ2-3; D remains ambiguous. Germline V gene lookup returns CDR1 SEHNR and CDR2 FQNEAQ (reference sequence). The CDR3 covers 12 residues. Between the trimmed V and J ends, which lost 6 bases and 2 bases, there was a span of 6 bases.

Many counts were recorded for this clonotype. The chain couples TRBV7-2 to TRBJ1-1, with a weak D call TRBD1 (6 bases). V shed 1 base and J shed 10 bases, with 13 bases lying between them. CDR1 is SGHTA and CDR2 is FQGNSA in the germline V gene. The CDR3 is 13 residues long. The CDR3 coding sequence is TGTGCCAGCAGCTTAGTTGGGGGCCTGGGAGCTTTCTTT. It codes for CASSLVGGLGAFF.

The chain joins TRBV19 to TRBJ1-1; 12 positions match TRBD1. Per germline, CDR1 LNHDA and CDR2 SQIVND (reference sequence). The CDR3 totals 14 residues. Trimming took 10 bases from V and 2 from J; bases not matched to a gene: 5. The CDR3 spells CAKGQGAENTEAFF. The DNA of the CDR3 is TGTGCCAAGGGACAGGGGGCTGAAAACACTGAAGCTTTCTTT.

This clonotype was counted between two and nine times. V gene TRBV7-9 combines with J gene TRBJ2-3; 8 positions match TRBD2. The germline CDR1 and CDR2 sequences are SEHNR and FQNEAQ (reference sequence). The CDR3 is 16 residues long. J was trimmed by 6 bases and V by 0 bases; bases with no gene match: 8. DNA for the CDR3: TGTGCCAGCAGCTTAGCCGGGACTAGGACCCCCGATACGCAGTATTTT. This sequence encodes CASSLAGTRTPDTQYF.

This clonotype was counted ten times or more. The rearrangement joins TRBV9 to TRBJ2-5, with 7 bases lining up with TRBD2. The CDR3 is made up of 15 amino acids. V shed 10 bases, J shed 2 bases, and the junction held 14 bases outside the gene matches. The V gene's germline CDR1 is SGDLS and CDR2 YYNGEE. In DNA, the CDR3 is TGTGCCTCTCGGCCTAGCGGCAATAAACAAGAGACCCAGTACTTC. The encoded protein is CASRPSGNKQETQYF.

This clonotype was seen repeatedly, ten times or more. This chain links TRBV20-1 with TRBJ2-7, with D unresolved. Trimming stripped 3 bases from V and 1 base from J, with 16 bases between. The CDR3 has 15 amino acids. Per the germline V gene, CDR1 is DFQATT and CDR2 is SNEGSKA (reference sequence). The CDR3: CSARELAGSSYEQYF. CDR3 DNA sequence: TGCAGTGCTAGGGAGCTGGCCGGGTCATCCTACGAGCAGTACTTC.

This clonotype occurred many times. This chain connects TRBV27 to TRBJ2-7; D possibly corresponds to TRBD1 (6 bases). Germline CDR1 and CDR2: MNHEY and SMNVEV (reference sequence). The CDR3 covers 14 residues. Trimming took 4 bases from V and 3 from J, leaving 13 bases between them. In DNA, the CDR3 is TGTGCCAGCAGTTCCGGGACACCTTACTACGAGCAGTACTTC. This sequence encodes CASSSGTPYYEQYF.

In this sample, this clonotype turned up many times. The V call is TRBV24-1, the J call TRBJ2-5; D unresolved. This CDR3 region has 13 residues. Trimming removed 3 bases from V and 5 bases from J, with 9 bases in between. CDR1 and CDR2 from the germline V gene are KGHDR and SFDVKD. CDR3 in DNA: TGTGCCACCAGTGATGTGAACACGGAGACCCAGTACTTC. This encodes CATSDVNTETQYF.

This clonotype was counted many times. The chain links TRBV2 to TRBJ2-2, with 8 positions matching TRBD1. Germline-derived CDR1 and CDR2 are SNHLY and FYNNEI. The junction had 8 bases not matched to a gene; V was cut back by 3 bases and J by 5 bases. The CDR3 sequence is 16 residues long. The CDR3 loop is CASSEGQAPGTGELFF. DNA for the CDR3: TGTGCCAGCAGTGAGGGACAGGCACCGGGTACCGGGGAGCTGTTTTTT.